The next 22 T cell receptor beta chains were all read from a single sample in a study of post-analysis software for immune sequencing data. The study's findings and limits: Elevated frequency relative to controls characterized four to six TRBV segments in patients, TRBV5-6, TRBV5-1 and TRBV20-1 among them.

Unique molecular identifiers were built into the TCR beta cDNA libraries. Each CDR3 protein gets one entry after TCRdb re-called the PCR reads with MiXCR. This sample has hundreds of thousands of distinct CDR3 sequences, with roughly 47% found just once. Their recognized antigens are unknown. Material for sequencing was blood. These receptors were obtained from a girl aged 5-17 years with multiple sclerosis.

A few counts support this clonotype. V is TRBV7-2 and J is TRBJ2-5, with D perhaps given as TRBD1 or TRBD2 (6 bases each). Germline CDR1 and CDR2: SGHTA and FQGNSA. The V end lost 2 bases, the J end lost 5 bases, and 12 bases lay between the germline ends. The CDR3 extends over 14 amino acids. For the CDR3, the DNA is TGTGCCAGCAGCTTAAGCCGGGGGCGGGAGACCCAGTACTTC. Translation gives CASSLSRGRETQYF.

This clonotype showed up just a few times. V and J are TRBV12-3 or TRBV12-4 and TRBJ1-5; D uncertain. The CDR3 loop spans 14 amino acids. With 1 base removed from V and 9 bases from J, the gap between germline ends came to 13 bases. The CDR3 coding sequence is TGTGCCAGCAGTTTAGGGGGAGTTGATGGGCCCCAGCATTTT. Translation gives CASSLGGVDGPQHF.

This clonotype has only a few counts. CDR3 coding DNA: TGTGCCAGCAGTTACACGCGGACTATGGGGAAGGAGACCCAGTACTTC. The encoded protein is CASSYTRTMGKETQYF. The V gene is TRBV6-5, the J gene TRBJ2-5; a weak D match, TRBD2 (6 bases). Per germline, CDR1 MNHEY and CDR2 SVGAGI. The germline V and J ends were trimmed by 2 bases and 5 bases, with 18 bases remaining between them. The CDR3 loop spans 16 amino acids.

The chain has TRBV5-1 and TRBJ2-7, with 8 nucleotides matching TRBD2. The CDR3 runs 16 residues. J was trimmed by 3 bases and V by 0 bases; bases with no gene match: 8. In germline, CDR1 is SGHRS, CDR2 YFSETQ. CDR3 sequence reads: CASSLGGREVRYEQYF. The CDR3 bases are TGCGCCAGCAGCTTGGGAGGGCGGGAGGTGCGCTACGAGCAGTACTTC.

The chain carries TRBV10-3 and TRBJ2-7; D is unclear. Germline assignment: CDR1 ENHRY and CDR2 SYGVKD. The CDR3 has 13 residues. V dropped 2 bases and J dropped 0 bases, with 5 bases sitting between them. CDR3 bases: TGTGCCATCAGTGAGGGACCCTCCTACGAGCAGTACTTC. It yields the protein CAISEGPSYEQYF.

The chain joins TRBV12-3 or TRBV12-4 to TRBJ1-2; D is possibly TRBD1 (5 bases). The length of the CDR3 is 15 residues. V lost 2 bases and J lost 0, with 10 bases in between. The CDR3 bases are TGTGCCAGCAGTTTAACAGGAGTAGCTAACTATGGCTACACCTTC. It specifies CASSLTGVANYGYTF.

The V call is TRBV9, the J call TRBJ2-3; D is undetermined. This CDR3 contains 16 residues. The germline V gene has CDR1 SGDLS and CDR2 YYNGEE. The ends were cut back, 3 bases at V and 0 bases at J, with 14 bases in the middle. The CDR3 DNA reads TGTGCCAGCAGCGCATTCGGCGCTACTAGCACAGATACGCAGTATTTT. Translation gives CASSAFGATSTDTQYF.

A few counts support this clonotype. The chain recombines TRBV12-3 or TRBV12-4 with TRBJ1-2; D is perhaps TRBD1 (5 bases). The germline V and J ends were trimmed by 2 bases and 3 bases, with 19 bases remaining between them. The CDR3 extends over 17 amino acids. The CDR3 nucleotides read TGTGCCAGCAGTTTACAGGCAGGGAGGTGGGGTGACTATGGCTACACCTTC. Amino acid sequence: CASSLQAGRWGDYGYTF.

The gene calls are TRBV20-1 and TRBJ1-2; 11 nucleotides match TRBD1. Losses at the gene ends were 5 bases for V and 5 bases for J; bases not matched to a gene: 4. CDR1 is DFQATT, CDR2 SNEGSKA, per germline (reference sequence). The CDR3 covers 13 residues. The CDR3 DNA is TGCAGTGCTCCCGGGACAGGGGGGTATGGCTACACCTTC. It translates to CSAPGTGGYGYTF.

CDR3 residues: CATSRDRVNYGYTF. DNA for the CDR3: TGTGCCACCAGCAGAGACAGGGTCAACTATGGCTACACCTTC. The chain joins TRBV15 to TRBJ1-2; a weak D match, TRBD1 (5 bases). This CDR3 contains 14 residues. V lost 0 bases, J lost 2 bases, and 7 bases lay in between. Germline V gives CDR1 LNHNV, CDR2 YYDKDF (reference sequence).

J is TRBJ1-5 and V is TRBV6-6, with a tentative D call TRBD1 (6 bases). Germline V lookup: CDR1 MNHNY, CDR2 SVGAGI (reference sequence). The length of the CDR3 is 15 residues. V lost 6 bases and J 7 bases, leaving 19 bases between the germline ends. The CDR3 nucleotides are TGTGCCAGCAGCCGTCCAGGGGAAGTAGGACAGCCCCAGCATTTT. It codes for CASSRPGEVGQPQHF.

This chain uses TRBV24-1 with TRBJ2-1, with D possibly matching TRBD1 (6 bases). Trimming took off 9 bases at V and 2 bases at J, with 10 bases between the two ends. Germline CDR1 KGHDR, CDR2 SFDVKD. CDR3 length equals 13 residues. CDR3: CATADSTYNEQFF. As DNA, the CDR3 is TGTGCCACCGCGGACAGTACCTACAATGAGCAGTTCTTC.

The J gene is TRBJ2-3, the V gene TRBV6-5; no reliable D call. Germline CDR1 and CDR2: MNHEY and SVGAGI. The CDR3 has 13 residues. V dropped 4 bases and J dropped 4 bases, with 9 bases sitting between them. CDR3 in DNA: TGTGCCAGCAGTTCCCTCCAGCCAGATACGCAGTATTTT. It yields the protein CASSSLQPDTQYF.

The rearrangement links TRBV20-1 to TRBJ1-1; weak D call: TRBD1 (5 bases). The ends were cut back, 1 base at V and 4 bases at J, with 19 bases in the middle. From germline, CDR1 is DFQATT and CDR2 SNEGSKA (reference sequence). The CDR3 loop spans 16 amino acids. The chain's CDR3 is CSARVGGRVRGTEAFF. The CDR3 DNA reads as TGCAGTGCTAGAGTGGGAGGACGGGTGAGGGGCACTGAAGCTTTCTTT.

The V gene is TRBV7-2, the J gene TRBJ2-4; unclear D gene. The germline CDR1 and CDR2 sequences are SGHTA and FQGNSA. With 5 bases removed from V and 1 base from J, the gap between germline ends came to 6 bases. This CDR3 is built from 13 residues. The CDR3: CASSPDAKNIQYF. The CDR3 DNA follows: TGTGCCAGCAGCCCAGACGCCAAAAACATTCAGTACTTC.

This chain uses TRBV6-5 with TRBJ1-2, with 10 bases matching TRBD1. The CDR3 covers 16 residues. Trimming at V came to 0 bases and at J to 1 base, leaving 2 bases not matched to a gene. Germline CDR1 is MNHEY and CDR2 is SVGAGI. CDR3 DNA sequence: TGTGCCAGCAGTTACTCGGGGACAGGGGATAACTATGGCTACACCTTC. Protein product: CASSYSGTGDNYGYTF.

This chain links TRBV6-2 or TRBV6-3 with TRBJ1-5; 7 bases agree with TRBD1. This CDR3 is built from 15 residues. CDR1 MNHEY and CDR2 SVGEGT come from the germline V gene. V gave up 0 bases and J gave up 1 base; unmatched junction bases: 0. The CDR3 reads CASSYSRGSNQPQHF. The DNA of the CDR3 is TGTGCCAGCAGTTACTCCAGGGGGAGCAATCAGCCCCAGCATTTT.

Note on this clonotype: With a much larger clone just one base away, this may be a read error. This chain links TRBV6-4 with TRBJ2-3, with D perhaps TRBD2 (6 bases). Germline-derived CDR1 and CDR2 are MRHNA and SNTAGT. V lost 3 bases and J 8 bases, leaving 15 bases between the germline ends. This CDR3 region has 14 residues. Here the CDR3 DNA reads TGTGCCAGCAGTGATATGGAGGGGTCAGGTACGCAGTATTTT. Its translation is CASSDMEGSGTQYF.

This chain connects TRBV7-8 to TRBJ2-5; TRBD2 matches 7 bases. V lost 5 bases and J lost 3; bases outside the gene matches: 12. Germline V gives CDR1 SGHVS, CDR2 FQNEAQ. CDR3 length: 16 amino acids. The CDR3 coding sequence is TGTGCCAGCAGCCCCCGTTTGGGAGGGGCCAAAGAGACCCAGTACTTC. It specifies CASSPRLGGAKETQYF.

This clonotype was counted a few times. The chain combines TRBV25-1 with TRBJ2-1; D unclear. The CDR3 has 14 amino acids. Trimming took off 1 base at V and 7 bases at J, with 11 bases between the two ends. Germline CDR1 is MGHDK and CDR2 is SYGVNS. CDR3 in DNA: TGTGCCAGCAGTGAATCGGCGATTCGGAATGAGCAGTTCTTC. It translates to CASSESAIRNEQFF.

This clonotype has just a few counts. The chain carries TRBV20-1 and TRBJ1-5, with unresolved D. Germline lookup yields CDR1 DFQATT and CDR2 SNEGSKA (reference sequence). This CDR3 has 13 residues. Trimming stripped 4 bases from V and 3 bases from J, with 10 bases between. Written as DNA, the CDR3 is TGCAGTGCTATGGGCGGGGACAATCAGCCCCAGCATTTT. Its protein is CSAMGGDNQPQHF.

This clonotype was counted only a few times. The chain joins TRBV29-1 to TRBJ2-6; D may be TRBD1 or TRBD2 (5 bases each). Germline V gives CDR1 SQVTM, CDR2 ANQGSEA. The CDR3 is 13 residues long. Between the trimmed V and J ends, which lost 7 bases and 0 bases, there was a span of 7 bases. In DNA form, the CDR3 reads TGCAGCGCTGGGGGCTCTGGGGCCAACGTCCTGACTTTC. It translates to CSAGGSGANVLTF.